This TCR beta chain originates from a study of T-cell memory formation after mild COVID-19 (TCRdb year 2021). Background for the entire study: Most TCR sequence clusters were specific to one of the two donors. In two donors, T-cell clones that expanded and contracted after mild COVID-19 were tracked by sequencing TCRalpha and TCRbeta repertoires over time. Two young, previously healthy adult volunteers, one female and one male, were included in the cohort.

The CDR3 covers 13 residues, taking in both the cysteine and the phenylalanine. Of the read, only the CDR3 DNA is kept; its 39 bases are in frame from base 1. Based on the germline V gene, the CDR1 and CDR2 sequences are SQVTM and ANQGSEA. V is clipped by 7 bases and J by 4 bases, and the sequence between their germline boundaries is 13 bases long. TCRdb lists the instrument as Illumina NovaSeq 6000. cDNA libraries for TCRalpha and TCRbeta were prepared by 5'RACE using constant-segment primers, with sample barcodes and unique molecular identifiers added. RNA was extracted from every sample with Trizol reagent. Library amplification was performed in two PCR steps, and a second sample barcode and Illumina TruSeq adapters were introduced in the second step. Sequencing of the libraries was done on an Illumina NovaSeq, producing 2 x 150 bp paired-end reads. Turning to the authors' computational methods: Demultiplexing of reads and collapsing into UMI-guided consensus sequences were performed with migec v1.2.7. Using mixcr v2.1.11, the UMI consensuses were aligned to TRA and TRB V and J templates and assembled into clonotypes. A clonotype was counted as expanded or contracted only if both edgeR and NoisET called the change significant, with noise models trained on biological replicates. For edgeR calls, a false discovery rate-adjusted p below 0.01 and a log2 fold-change threshold of 1 were applied. As an exploratory analysis of dynamics, max-normalized trajectories of the 1000 most abundant clonotypes were examined with PCA combined with hierarchical clustering. The CD4 or CD8 phenotype of responding clones was assigned using the separately sequenced CD4+ and CD8+ repertoires. Using fastp trimming at Q25 and MiXCR clonotype assembly, TCRdb reanalyzed the public sequencing data and kept in-frame beta chains. Every distinct CDR3 protein forms one entry, paired with its most common genes and DNA. For this entry, the V and J calls and clone size follow TCRdb and not the study's own pipeline. The sample table records approximately 110,000 distinct CDR3 sequences; 22% of these occur just once. The ten largest clonotypes hold approximately 40% of the sample.

PBMCs were isolated by Ficoll-Paque density gradient centrifugation. On this clonotype: Its antigen remains undetermined. No per-base quality is available; no much larger clone lies one base away.

Broad study findings and their caveats: Some responding clones were detected in pre-infection memory, which suggested that pre-existing cross-reactive memory T cells had joined the SARS-CoV-2 response. The study included only a couple of mild cases, and larger cohorts that include severe cases with pre-infection samples were judged to be necessary. Contracting CD4+ clones were located mainly in the CM and EM memory subsets, whereas CD8+ clones were found to be enriched in EMRA. Clones that contracted from day 15 to 85 showed balanced CD4/CD8 phenotypes, whereas a second wave of clones that expanded from day 15 to 37 leaned towards CD4+. Whether the second-wave clones peaking on day 37 were SARS-CoV-2 specific was not confirmed.

This receptor chain uses TRBV29-1 and TRBJ1-4, with no D gene named confidently. This clonotype originated in a man aged 18 to 30 who had mild COVID-19 (a few samples of this study predate the infection). The sample titles of this study are shuffled in the database, so cell type and time point are left out; the donor was told from shared clones. The specimen was PBMCs or a T cell subset sorted from them (not recorded which). The CDR3 in this case is CSATVSDNEKLFF. The DNA sequence reads TGCAGCGCAACGGTTTCGGATAATGAAAAACTGTTTTTT.